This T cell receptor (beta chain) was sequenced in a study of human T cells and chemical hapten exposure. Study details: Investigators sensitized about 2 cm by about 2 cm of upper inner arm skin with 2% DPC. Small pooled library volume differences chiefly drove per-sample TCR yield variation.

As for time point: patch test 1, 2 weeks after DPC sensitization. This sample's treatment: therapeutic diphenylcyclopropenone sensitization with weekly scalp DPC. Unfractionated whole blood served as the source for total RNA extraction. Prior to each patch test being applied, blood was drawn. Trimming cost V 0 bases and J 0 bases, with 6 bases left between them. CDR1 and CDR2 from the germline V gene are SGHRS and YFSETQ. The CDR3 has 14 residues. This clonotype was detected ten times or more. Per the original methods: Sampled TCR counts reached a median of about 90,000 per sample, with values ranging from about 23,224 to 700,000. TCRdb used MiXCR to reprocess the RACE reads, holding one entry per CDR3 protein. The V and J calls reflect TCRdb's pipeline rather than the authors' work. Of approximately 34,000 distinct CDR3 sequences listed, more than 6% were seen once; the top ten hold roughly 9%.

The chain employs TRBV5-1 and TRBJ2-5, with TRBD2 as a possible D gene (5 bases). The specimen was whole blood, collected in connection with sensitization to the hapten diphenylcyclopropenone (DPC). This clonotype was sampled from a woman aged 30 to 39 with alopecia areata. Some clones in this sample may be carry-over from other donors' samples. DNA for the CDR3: TGCGCCAGCAGCTTGGTAGCGTACCAAGAGACCCAGTACTTC. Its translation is CASSLVAYQETQYF.